This T cell receptor beta chain was captured by sequencing in a study of Ad26.COV2.S vaccination and SARS-CoV-2 variants. Findings and caveats of the study: It is possible that the TCR breadth and depth analyses underestimated the total T cell responses.

The treatment denotes: 15 to 20 received Ad26.COV2.S at low or high dose, single or two shots; 5 received placebo; per-sample allocation not given. Sampling happened 63 days after the first vaccine or placebo injection. Clones were sequenced by immunoSEQ multiplex PCR, and TCRdb holds only the in-frame ones, with some missing. Of hundreds of thousands of clones listed, about 88% are singletons. The CDR3 covers 16 residues. The V end was cut by 1 base, the J end by 1 base, with 15 bases between. CDR1 and CDR2 (germline): SGHRS, YFSETQ. Comment on this clone: Its specificity is not known.

The sequencing here drew on peripheral blood, taken in a trial of Ad26.COV2.S vaccine versus placebo. This receptor was taken from a person aged 18-60 years who received the Ad26.COV2.S COVID-19 vaccine or a placebo. V gene TRBV5-1 combines with J gene TRBJ2-7, with D possibly being TRBD1 (6 bases). Written as DNA, the CDR3 is TGCGCCAGCAGCTTGATTTTCGACAGGCCATCCTACGAGCAGTACTTC. Protein product: CASSLIFDRPSYEQYF.